Below, one T cell receptor (beta chain) is given with its context. It has no known antigen specificity. No qualities accompany the bases; no much larger clone lies one base away. The data belong to a study of OX40 agonist ivuxolimab in advanced cancers. General notes on the study: Ivuxolimab was a fully human IgG2 agonistic monoclonal antibody targeting the costimulatory receptor OX40 (CD134). Peripheral TCRbeta sequencing was intended to test whether TCR sequence diversity was altered and clonal T-cell expansion was caused by ivuxolimab. Of the roughly 50 dose-escalation patients, hepatocellular carcinoma was present in around 19, melanoma in approximately 15, renal cell carcinoma in 9 and head and neck cancer in 9. Intravenous ivuxolimab was administered to patients every 2 weeks at six dose levels: 0.01, 0.1, 0.3, 1.5, 3 and 10 mg/kg. Prior anti-PD-1, anti-PD-L1 or anti-CTLA-4 therapy was permitted, and roughly two fifths of dose-escalation patients had received checkpoint inhibitors. The monotherapy dose-escalation portion (N ≈ 52 patients) of the phase I ivuxolimab trial is reported in the paper. Partial responses occurred in three dose-escalation patients: two with cutaneous melanoma and one with hepatocellular carcinoma. In the dose-escalation cohort, 82.7% of patients were male, and the mean age was approximately 55 years, with a range of 23 to 79.

General findings and caveats noted by the study authors: Low levels of normalized T-cell clonal expansion were also seen in some patients who did not respond. At doses from 0.1 to 3.0 mg/kg, clonal expansion was seen in both CD4+ and CD8+ blood T cells between baseline and week 6. The antigen specificity of the clonally expanded peripheral T cells was not determined. Partial responders in the 0.1-3.0 mg/kg groups had among the lowest normalized peripheral clonal expansion, especially among CD8+ T cells. On average, CD8+ T cells showed more expanded clones than CD4+ T cells after ivuxolimab.

Per the germline V gene, SGHTA is the CDR1 and FQGNSA is the CDR2. V trim: 1 base; J trim: 6 bases; unmatched bases: 14. From its cysteine to its phenylalanine, the CDR3 spans 17 amino acids. The only DNA kept is the CDR3, 51 bases in frame from the first base. The trial excluded patients who had a history of autoimmune disease or who were on systemic immunosuppression. Peripheral blood for TCR sequencing was collected from all dose cohorts at baseline, on cycle 4 day 1, and on cycle 7 day 1. The samples were taken from a phase I, first-in-human, multicenter, open-label dose-escalation trial of ivuxolimab. Adults with locally advanced or metastatic head and neck squamous cell, hepatocellular, melanoma or renal cell carcinoma were enrolled in the trial. Before TCR sequencing, CD4+ and CD8+ T cells were separately sorted from peripheral blood. Genomic DNA was isolated from the sorted cells so that the TCRbeta CDR3 region could be sequenced. The immunoSEQ Assay was used for sequencing of TCRbeta CDR3 regions. Imported from immuneACCESS, the table was reduced by TCRdb to in-frame sequences with V and J called. These copies leave out some clones; in studies compared against another copy, an unresolved V gene accounts for under half, and the cause of the remainder is not known. For this sample the table gives approximately 79,000 clones, of which approximately 87% were detected only once. The leading ten clones occupy about 0.52% of the sample.

The clonotype was recovered from an adult with an advanced solid tumor such as melanoma, head and neck, liver or kidney cancer. The specimen was CD4+ or CD8+ T cells sorted from blood, collected in a trial of the OX40 agonist ivuxolimab. The sequence joins TRBV7-2 to TRBJ2-7; 8 bases in the middle match TRBD2. Here is the DNA: TGTGCCAGCAGCTTAGTTTTGGGCGGGGGGTATTCGGCCGAGCAGTACTTC. It specifies CASSLVLGGGYSAEQYF.